This T cell receptor beta chain was captured in a study of T cell responses to AZD1222 COVID-19 vaccine. For the study at large: The study pooled second doses at about 4 or about 12 weeks. General study results and limits: Spike-specific TCR breadth and depth both grew after two AZD1222 doses.

TCRdb keeps only in-frame clones here, not all; method: immunoSEQ multiplex PCR. Of 150,000 to 180,000 clones listed, about 87% were seen once; the top ten hold around 3%. Germline V gene data show CDR1 as ENHRY and CDR2 as SYGVKD. The junction had 3 bases not matched to a gene; V was cut back by 4 bases and J by 3 bases. The length of the CDR3 is 14 residues. Points on this clone: Its matching antigen is unknown.

The V and J genes are TRBV10-3 and TRBJ1-5; 7 bases fit TRBD1. This specimen consisted of peripheral blood, obtained on day 0 of AZD1222 vaccination. The sequence was collected from an adult in good health. CDR3 bases: TGTGCCATCAGTGCGGACAGGCCCAATCAGCCCCAGCATTTT. This encodes CAISADRPNQPQHF.